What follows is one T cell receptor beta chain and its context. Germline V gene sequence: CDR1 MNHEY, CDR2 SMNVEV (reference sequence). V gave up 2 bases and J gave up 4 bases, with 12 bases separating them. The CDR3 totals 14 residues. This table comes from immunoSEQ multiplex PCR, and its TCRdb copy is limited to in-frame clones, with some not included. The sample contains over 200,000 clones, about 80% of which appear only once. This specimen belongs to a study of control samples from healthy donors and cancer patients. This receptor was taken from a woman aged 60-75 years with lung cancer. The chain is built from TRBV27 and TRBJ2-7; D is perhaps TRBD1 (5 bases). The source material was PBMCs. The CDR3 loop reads CASSLGQGFYEQYF. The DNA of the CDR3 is TGTGCCAGCAGTTTAGGGCAGGGATTTTACGAGCAGTACTTC.